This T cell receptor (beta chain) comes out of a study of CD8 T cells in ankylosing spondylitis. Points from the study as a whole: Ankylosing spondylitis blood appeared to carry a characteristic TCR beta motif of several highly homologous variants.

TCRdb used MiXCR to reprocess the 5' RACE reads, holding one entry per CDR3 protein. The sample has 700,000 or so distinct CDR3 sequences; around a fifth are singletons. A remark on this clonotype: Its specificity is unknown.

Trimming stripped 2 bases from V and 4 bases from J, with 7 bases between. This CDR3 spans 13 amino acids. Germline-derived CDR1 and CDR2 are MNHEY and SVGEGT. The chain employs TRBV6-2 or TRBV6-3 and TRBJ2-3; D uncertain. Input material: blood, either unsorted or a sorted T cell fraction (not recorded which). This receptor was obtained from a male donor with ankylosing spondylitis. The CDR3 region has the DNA TGTGCCAGCAGTTACACGAGGCCAGATACGCAGTATTTT. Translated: CASSYTRPDTQYF.